The 17 T cell receptor beta chains in this list originate from one sample, sequenced in a study of T-cell memory formation after mild COVID-19. MiXCR, applied by TCRdb to the 5' RACE reads, yields one record per CDR3 protein. The sample contains about 620,000 distinct CDR3 sequences, approximately 18% of which appear only once. Sequenced sample: PBMCs or a T cell subset sorted from them (not recorded which). These receptor sequences come from an adult woman who had mild COVID-19 (a few samples of this study predate the infection). Cell type and time point are not known.

J is TRBJ2-7 and V is TRBV5-1; no definite D call. Between the trimmed V and J ends, which lost 0 bases and 3 bases, there was a span of 10 bases. This CDR3 is 14 amino acids long. From germline, CDR1 is SGHRS and CDR2 YFSETQ. The CDR3 sequence: CASSLALSGYEQYF. In nucleotides, the CDR3 is TGCGCCAGCAGCTTGGCTCTGTCGGGCTACGAGCAGTACTTC.

This clonotype has a handful of counts. The chain employs TRBV20-1 and TRBJ2-7, with D perhaps TRBD1 (6 bases). Trimming pared 0 bases from V and 6 bases from J, leaving 12 bases between. The CDR3 consists of 13 residues. The germline gives CDR1 DFQATT, CDR2 SNEGSKA (reference sequence). The CDR3 coding sequence is TGCAGTGCTAGAGATACGACAGGTCCCGAGCAGTACTTC. Translation gives CSARDTTGPEQYF.

This clonotype was recorded at least ten times. The V gene is TRBV9, the J gene TRBJ2-3; D uncertain. CDR1 is SGDLS, CDR2 YYNGEE, per germline. This CDR3 contains 15 residues. Between the trimmed V and J ends, which lost 4 bases and 4 bases, there was a span of 16 bases. The CDR3 sequence is CASSSRPGSADTQYF. In nucleotides, the CDR3 is TGTGCCAGCAGCTCCCGGCCCGGAAGCGCAGATACGCAGTATTTT.

This sequence joins TRBV5-1 and TRBJ1-4; tentatively, D is TRBD1 (6 bases). V gave up 0 bases and J gave up 7 bases, with 13 bases separating them. The CDR3 is 15 residues long. Germline V lookup: CDR1 SGHRS, CDR2 YFSETQ. The CDR3 DNA follows: TGCGCCAGCAGCTTGGCCAGGCAGGGGAGTGAAAAACTGTTTTTT. The encoded protein is CASSLARQGSEKLFF.

J is TRBJ1-1 and V is TRBV6-5, with 7 bases identical to TRBD1. The germline gives CDR1 MNHEY, CDR2 SVGAGI. The CDR3 runs 14 residues. V dropped 4 bases and J dropped 7; count of bases not matched to a gene: 9. The CDR3 is CASSLYRTGVEAFF. The CDR3 region has the DNA TGTGCCAGCAGTTTATATCGGACAGGAGTTGAAGCTTTCTTT.

This chain connects TRBV7-9 to TRBJ2-1; perhaps TRBD1 as D (6 bases). Germline CDR1 and CDR2: SEHNR and FQNEAQ (reference sequence). The V end lost 7 bases, the J end lost 6 bases, and 19 bases lay between the germline ends. The CDR3 loop spans 15 amino acids. This CDR3 reads CASKAGPGTINEQFF. The CDR3, as DNA: TGTGCCAGCAAAGCCGGCCCCGGGACAATCAATGAGCAGTTCTTC.

This clonotype has only a few counts. The chain carries TRBV27 and TRBJ1-1; 9 bases fit TRBD1. This CDR3 has 14 amino acids. Trimming took 3 bases from V and 6 from J; bases not matched to a gene: 5. Germline CDR1 is MNHEY and CDR2 is SMNVEV (reference sequence). The DNA for the CDR3 is TGTGCCAGCAGTTTCAGGGACAGGGCGGCTGAAGCTTTCTTT. It is translated as CASSFRDRAAEAFF.

This clonotype was found many times. Compared with germline, one end of the junction differs, possibly owing to a read error. This sequence joins TRBV24-1 and TRBJ2-1, with D possibly being TRBD1 (6 bases). The germline V gene encodes CDR1 KGHDR and CDR2 SFDVKD. The CDR3 is 15 residues long. The CDR3 spells CATSADTGSSNEQFF. In DNA form, the CDR3 reads TGTGCCACCAGTGCGGATACAGGGTCCTCCAATGAGCAGTTCTTC.

The chain is built from TRBV6-4 and TRBJ2-2; 7 positions agree with TRBD1. Germline values: CDR1 MRHNA, CDR2 SNTAGT. The CDR3 sequence is 13 residues long. Germline trimming cut 7 bases from V and 3 bases from J; bases unmatched to any gene: 2. CDR3 nucleotide sequence: TGTGCCAGCAAGCAGGGGGACACCGGGGAGCTGTTTTTT. Translated, it gives CASKQGDTGELFF.

The chain is built from TRBV24-1 and TRBJ2-5, with unresolved D. Germline V gene lookup returns CDR1 KGHDR and CDR2 SFDVKD. The ends were cut back, 9 bases at V and 1 base at J, with 14 bases in the middle. The CDR3 has 14 residues. This chain's CDR3 is CATASRQLQETQYF. The CDR3 DNA sequence: TGTGCCACCGCCTCCCGGCAGCTCCAAGAGACCCAGTACTTC.

This clonotype was seen at least ten times. This chain connects TRBV5-1 to TRBJ2-7; the D gene could be TRBD1 or TRBD2 (5 bases each). Germline CDR1 reads SGHRS; CDR2 reads YFSETQ. CDR3 length equals 16 residues. V was trimmed by 3 bases and J by 3 bases, leaving 19 bases between them. The CDR3 DNA follows: TGCGCCAGCAGCTCCTCTTCTCCCGGGACGGGCTACGAGCAGTACTTC. This translates into CASSSSSPGTGYEQYF.

The chain has TRBV2 and TRBJ2-2, with 10 bases matching TRBD1. V shed 7 bases, J shed 6 bases, and the junction held 8 bases outside the gene matches. The CDR3 is made up of 15 amino acids. CDR1 and CDR2 (germline): SNHLY, FYNNEI. The CDR3 nucleotides are TGTGCCAGCAAAGTGACAGGGGGCCTAGCCGGGGAGCTGTTTTTT. It yields the protein CASKVTGGLAGELFF.

V and J are TRBV6-2 or TRBV6-3 and TRBJ1-1, with 8 bases aligning to TRBD1. In germline, CDR1 is MNHEY, CDR2 SVGEGT. V shed 5 bases and J 5 bases; nucleotides not matched to a gene: 1. The CDR3 is 12 amino acids. The CDR3 sequence is CASSTGGTEAFF. CDR3 in DNA: TGTGCCAGCAGTACAGGGGGTACTGAAGCTTTCTTT.

V usage is TRBV2 and J usage is TRBJ2-3; possibly TRBD2 for D (6 bases). The CDR3 extends over 17 amino acids. V dropped 0 bases and J dropped 0 bases, with 13 bases sitting between them. Germline V gives CDR1 SNHLY, CDR2 FYNNEI. The DNA of the CDR3 is TGTGCCAGCAGTGAAGCGGGACTTCGTCCTAGCACAGATACGCAGTATTTT. Translated, it gives CASSEAGLRPSTDTQYF.

The J gene is TRBJ2-2, the V gene TRBV18; D is unclear. The CDR3 length is 15 residues. Germline V gene lookup returns CDR1 KGHSH and CDR2 LQKENI. V was cut by 2 bases and J by 2 bases, with 9 bases left in between. In DNA form, the CDR3 reads TGTGCCAGCTCACCAGTCACAGACAACACCGGGGAGCTGTTTTTT. Its translation: CASSPVTDNTGELFF.

This clonotype appeared a few times. This chain connects TRBV7-9 to TRBJ2-2; weak D call: TRBD1 (6 bases). Looked up from germline, CDR1 is SEHNR and CDR2 is FQNEAQ (reference sequence). Trimming took off 5 bases at V and 6 bases at J, with 16 bases between the two ends. The CDR3 contains 15 residues. The CDR3 region has the DNA TGTGCCAGCAGCCCCAGACAGGCCCCCCCCGGGGAGCTGTTTTTT. Translated: CASSPRQAPPGELFF.

This clonotype was seen more than once but under ten times. J is TRBJ1-1 and V is TRBV11-3; tentative D call: TRBD1 (5 bases). CDR3 length: 15 amino acids. Germline V gene sequence: CDR1 SGHNT, CDR2 YENEEA. Trimming left V 1 base short and J 6 bases short, with 15 bases between. The CDR3 region has the DNA TGTGCCAGCAGCTTAGGAGGATGGGGGGTCGCTGAAGCTTTCTTT. Translated, it gives CASSLGGWGVAEAFF. Combining the CDR3 with reference TRBV11-3 and TRBJ1-1 gives the whole variable domain EAGVVQSPRYKIIEKKQPVAFWCNPISGHNTLYWYLQNLGQGPELLIRYENEEAVDDSQLPKDRFSAERLKGVDSTLKIQPAELGDSAVYLCASSLGGWGVAEAFFGQGTRLTVV.